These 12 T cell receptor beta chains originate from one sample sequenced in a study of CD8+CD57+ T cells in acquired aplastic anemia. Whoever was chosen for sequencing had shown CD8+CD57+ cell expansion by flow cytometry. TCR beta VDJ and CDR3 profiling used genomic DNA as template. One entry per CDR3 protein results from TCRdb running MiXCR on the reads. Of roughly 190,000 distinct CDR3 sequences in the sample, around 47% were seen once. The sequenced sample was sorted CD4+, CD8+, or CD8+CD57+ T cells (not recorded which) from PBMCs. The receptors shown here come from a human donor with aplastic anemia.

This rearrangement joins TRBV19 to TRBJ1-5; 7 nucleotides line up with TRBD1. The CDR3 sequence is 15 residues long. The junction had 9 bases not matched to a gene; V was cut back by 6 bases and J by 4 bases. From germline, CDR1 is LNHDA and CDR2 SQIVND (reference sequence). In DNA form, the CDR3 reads TGTGCCAGTAGATCCGACAGGGAGGGAAATCAGCCCCAGCATTTT. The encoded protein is CASRSDREGNQPQHF.

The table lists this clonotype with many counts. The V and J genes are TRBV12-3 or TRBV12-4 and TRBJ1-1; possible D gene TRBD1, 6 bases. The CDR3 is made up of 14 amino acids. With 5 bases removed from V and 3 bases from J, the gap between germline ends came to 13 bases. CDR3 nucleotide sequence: TGTGCCAGCAGTCGGGGGGCAGGGGACACTGAAGCTTTCTTT. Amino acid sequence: CASSRGAGDTEAFF.

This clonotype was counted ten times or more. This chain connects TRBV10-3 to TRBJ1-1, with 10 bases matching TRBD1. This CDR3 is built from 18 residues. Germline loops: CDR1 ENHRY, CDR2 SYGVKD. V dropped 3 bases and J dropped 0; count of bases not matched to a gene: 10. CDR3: CAISDLGRTGGLNTEAFF. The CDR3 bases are TGTGCCATCAGTGATCTAGGCCGGACAGGGGGGTTGAACACTGAAGCTTTCTTT.

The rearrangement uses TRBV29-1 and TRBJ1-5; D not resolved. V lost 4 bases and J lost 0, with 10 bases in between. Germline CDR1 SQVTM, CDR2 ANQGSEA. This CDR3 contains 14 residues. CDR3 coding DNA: TGCAGCGTTGCTGGGATCGGTAGCAATCAGCCCCAGCATTTT. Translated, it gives CSVAGIGSNQPQHF.

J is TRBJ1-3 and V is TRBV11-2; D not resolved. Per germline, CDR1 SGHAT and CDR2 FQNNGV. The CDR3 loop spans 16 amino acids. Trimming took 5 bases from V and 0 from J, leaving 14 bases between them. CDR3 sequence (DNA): TGTGCCAGCAGCCGTGCGGGCGCGAGCTCTGGAAACACCATATATTTT. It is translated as CASSRAGASSGNTIYF. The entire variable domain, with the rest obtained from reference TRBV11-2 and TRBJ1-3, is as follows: EAGVAQSPRYKIIEKRQSVAFWCNPISGHATLYWYQQILGQGPKLLIQFQNNGVVDDSQLPKDRFSAERLKGVDSTLKIQPAKLEDSAVYLCASSRAGASSGNTIYFGEGSWLTVV.

CDR3 region: CASSVGVGQLQNYGYTF. The CDR3 region has the DNA TGTGCCAGCAGCGTAGGGGTAGGACAGCTACAAAACTATGGCTACACCTTC. This chain joins TRBV9 and TRBJ1-2; TRBD1 is a possible D gene (6 bases). Trimming removed 0 bases at V and 2 bases at J, with 17 bases between. The germline gives CDR1 SGDLS, CDR2 YYNGEE. The CDR3 extends over 17 amino acids.

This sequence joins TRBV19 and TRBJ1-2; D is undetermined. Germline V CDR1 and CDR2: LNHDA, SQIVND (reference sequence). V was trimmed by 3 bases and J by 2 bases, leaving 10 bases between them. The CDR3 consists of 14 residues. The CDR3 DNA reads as TGTGCCAGTAGTATGGTGGTCGCGAACTATGGCTACACCTTC. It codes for CASSMVVANYGYTF.

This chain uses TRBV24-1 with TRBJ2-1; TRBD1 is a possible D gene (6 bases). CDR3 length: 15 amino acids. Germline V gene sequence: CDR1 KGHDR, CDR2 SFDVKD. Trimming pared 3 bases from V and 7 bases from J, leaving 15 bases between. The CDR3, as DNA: TGTGCCACCAGTGATCAGACGGCAGGGGAAAATGAGCAGTTCTTC. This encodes CATSDQTAGENEQFF.

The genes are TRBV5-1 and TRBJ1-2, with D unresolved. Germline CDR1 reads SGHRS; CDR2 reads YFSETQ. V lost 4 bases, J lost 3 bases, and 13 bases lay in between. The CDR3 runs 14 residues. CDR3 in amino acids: CASSPKDGDYGYTF. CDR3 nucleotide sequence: TGCGCCAGCAGCCCAAAGGACGGGGACTATGGCTACACCTTC.

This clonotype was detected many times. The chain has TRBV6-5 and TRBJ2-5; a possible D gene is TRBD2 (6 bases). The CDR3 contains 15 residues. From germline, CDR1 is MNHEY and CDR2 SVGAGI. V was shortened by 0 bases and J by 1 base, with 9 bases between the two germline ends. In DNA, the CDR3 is TGTGCCAGCAGTTACTCAACACTAGCCCAAGAGACCCAGTACTTC. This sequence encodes CASSYSTLAQETQYF.

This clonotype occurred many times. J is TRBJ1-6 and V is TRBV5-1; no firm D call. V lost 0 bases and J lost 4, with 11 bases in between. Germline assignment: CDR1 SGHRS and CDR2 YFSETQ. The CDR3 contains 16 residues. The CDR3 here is CASSLVPESYNSPLHF. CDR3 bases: TGCGCCAGCAGCTTGGTGCCGGAATCTTATAATTCACCCCTCCACTTT.

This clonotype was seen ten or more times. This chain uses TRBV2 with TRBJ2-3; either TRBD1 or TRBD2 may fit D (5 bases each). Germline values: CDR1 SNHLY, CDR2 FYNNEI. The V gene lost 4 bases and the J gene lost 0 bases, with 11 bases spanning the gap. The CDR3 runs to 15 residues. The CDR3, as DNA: TGTGCCAGCAGTGCCGGGACCCACAGCACAGATACGCAGTATTTT. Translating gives CASSAGTHSTDTQYF.